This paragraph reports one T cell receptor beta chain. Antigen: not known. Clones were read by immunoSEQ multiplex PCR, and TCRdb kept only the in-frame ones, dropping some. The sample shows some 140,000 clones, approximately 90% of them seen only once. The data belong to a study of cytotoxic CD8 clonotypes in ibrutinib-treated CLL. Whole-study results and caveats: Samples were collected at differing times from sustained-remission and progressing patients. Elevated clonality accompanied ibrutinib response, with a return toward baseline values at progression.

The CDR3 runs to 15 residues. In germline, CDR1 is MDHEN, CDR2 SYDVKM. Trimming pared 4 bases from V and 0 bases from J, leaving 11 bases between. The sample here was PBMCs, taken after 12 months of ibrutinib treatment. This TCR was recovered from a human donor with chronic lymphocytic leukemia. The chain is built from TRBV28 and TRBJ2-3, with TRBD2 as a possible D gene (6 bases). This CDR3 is CASSYGGISTDTQYF. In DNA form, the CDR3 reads TGTGCCAGCAGTTATGGGGGGATAAGCACAGATACGCAGTATTTT.